Listed below are T cell receptor beta chains from one sample, sequenced in a study of human T cells and chemical hapten exposure. TCRdb reprocessed the RACE reads with MiXCR, giving one entry per CDR3 protein. Of about 160,000 distinct CDR3 sequences in the sample, approximately 30% were seen once. Sequences were derived from whole blood, sampled in connection with sensitization to the hapten diphenylcyclopropenone (DPC). The receptors here all came from a woman aged 18-29 years with alopecia areata. Some clones in this sample may be carry-over from other donors' samples. The CDR3 runs from the conserved cysteine through the conserved F or W. The D gene is left open where the match is weak. Some rows have no size entry. The others give once, few or many, or a class for an expanded clone.

size,V,J,D,DNA,CDR3
few,TRBV7-2,TRBJ2-7,-,TGTGCCAGCAGCTTAGGCGCACCCTACGAGCAGTACTTC,CASSLGAPYEQYF
-,TRBV4-1,TRBJ2-3,TRBD1,TGCGCCAGCAGCCAGTCTGGGACAGGGATAGATACGCAGTATTTT,CASSQSGTGIDTQYF
few,TRBV6-2/TRBV6-3,TRBJ1-5,-,TGTGCCAGCAGGCCTGGAGGAAGCAATCAGCCCCAGCATTTT,CASRPGGSNQPQHF
few,TRBV18,TRBJ2-4,-,TGTGCCAGCTCACCACTCTCGTCTCGTCAGGGATCCAAAAACATTCAGTACTTC,CASSPLSSRQGSKNIQYF
few,TRBV12-5,TRBJ2-1,-,TGTGCTAGTGGTCCGACATACAATGAGCAGTTCTTC,CASGPTYNEQFF
-,TRBV5-1,TRBJ2-3,TRBD2,TGCGCCAGCAGCTTGTCGCTTAGCGGGGCCACAGATACGCAGTATTTT,CASSLSLSGATDTQYF
-,TRBV27,TRBJ2-7,-,TGTGCCAGCAGTTTTGGGGTCTCCTACGAGCAGTACTTC,CASSFGVSYEQYF
-,TRBV6-2/TRBV6-3,TRBJ1-1,-,TGTGCCAGCAGTTACAAGGGCATGAACACTGAAGCTTTCTTT,CASSYKGMNTEAFF
-,TRBV30,TRBJ1-2,-,TGTGCCTGGAGTGTCACAGGGCACCGCGCGTTAGGCTACACCTTC,CAWSVTGHRALGYTF
-,TRBV7-2,TRBJ1-4,TRBD1,TGTGCCAGCAGCGTTGGGGACAGGGGAGAAAAACTGTTTTTT,CASSVGDRGEKLFF
-,TRBV7-3,TRBJ2-1,-,TGTGCCAGCAGCCTAGCTGGAAACAATGAGCAGTTCTTC,CASSLAGNNEQFF
-,TRBV9,TRBJ2-1,TRBD2,TGTGCCAGCAGCTTTCGACTAGCGGGAGGTATCAATGAGCAGTTCTTC,CASSFRLAGGINEQFF
-,TRBV29-1,TRBJ2-5,-,TGCAGCGTTGAAGATCGGACAGACGGGACCCAGTACTTC,CSVEDRTDGTQYF
few,TRBV2,TRBJ2-3,TRBD2,TGTGACTCGCGGGGGGGTGAAGATACGCAGTATTTT,CDSRGGEDTQYF
few,TRBV7-9,TRBJ1-3,-,TGTGCCAGCAGCTTCGGGGGAGACACCATATATTTT,CASSFGGDTIYF
few,TRBV4-1,TRBJ2-1,-,TGCGCCAGCAGCCAAGTGGGTCAGGAGGGTAATGAGCAGTTCTTC,CASSQVGQEGNEQFF
-,TRBV2,TRBJ2-1,-,TGTGCCAGCAATTGGGGGAATGAGCAGTTCTTC,CASNWGNEQFF
few,TRBV25-1,TRBJ2-7,TRBD1,TGTGCCAGCAGTGAATCGGGACAGGAATCCTACGAGCAGTACTTC,CASSESGQESYEQYF
-,TRBV5-1,TRBJ2-1,TRBD2,TGCGCCAGCAGCCGCGACACTAGCGGGGGGGCATCCAGTGAGCAGTTCTTC,CASSRDTSGGASSEQFF
-,TRBV9,TRBJ2-5,-,TGTGCCAGCAGCGTAGATACGGGGGCGGGGGAGACCCAGTACTTC,CASSVDTGAGETQYF
-,TRBV24-1,TRBJ1-1,-,TGTGCCACCAGTGATTTCTGGGAAGGGGCTTTCTTT,CATSDFWEGAFF
-,TRBV9,TRBJ2-5,TRBD2,TGTGCCAGCAGCGTAGGGGGGGGGAACTTCCAAGAGACCCAGTACTTC,CASSVGGGNFQETQYF
few,TRBV27,TRBJ1-2,TRBD1,TGTGCCAGCAGTTCAGACAGGGCCAACTATGGCTACACCTTC,CASSSDRANYGYTF
-,TRBV29-1,TRBJ1-3,-,TGCAGCGTCAACGGGGACACTGGAAACACCATATATTTT,CSVNGDTGNTIYF
-,TRBV3-1,TRBJ2-1,-,TGTGCCAGCAGCCAATACGGACTTCATCTCTACAATGAGCAGTTCTTC,CASSQYGLHLYNEQFF
few,TRBV6-2/TRBV6-3,TRBJ2-7,-,TGTGCCAGCAGACCCTCCGGACAGAGCTCCTACGAGCAGTACTTC,CASRPSGQSSYEQYF
-,TRBV9,TRBJ2-1,-,TGTGCCAGCAGCCAGGGGGGTGAGCAGTTCTTC,CASSQGGEQFF
few,TRBV15,TRBJ2-1,-,TGTGCCACCAGCAGAGATCGCACGTGGGGGCGCGGGAATGAGCAGTTCTTC,CATSRDRTWGRGNEQFF
-,TRBV11-3,TRBJ2-1,-,TGTGCCAGCAGCTTGACACAGGCTCATGAGCAGTTCTTC,CASSLTQAHEQFF
-,TRBV18,TRBJ1-5,-,TGTGCCAGCTCACCATGGGCAGGAAATAGCAATCAGCCCCAGCATTTT,CASSPWAGNSNQPQHF
-,TRBV27,TRBJ2-1,-,TGTGCCAGCAAAAGGCAGGGTCCAAATGAGCAGTTCTTC,CASKRQGPNEQFF
many,TRBV13,TRBJ2-7,TRBD1,TGTGCCAGCAGCCCCTGGGGACAGGGGGCCTACGAGCAGTACTTC,CASSPWGQGAYEQYF
-,TRBV7-2,TRBJ2-5,-,TGTGCCAGCAGCTCCCAGAGAGGGCCACAAGAGACCCAGTACTTC,CASSSQRGPQETQYF
-,TRBV29-1,TRBJ2-3,TRBD1,TGCAGCGCCACGTCGCCGGGACAGGGAAAGTATTTT,CSATSPGQGKYF
many,TRBV10-2,TRBJ2-3,-,TGCGCCAGCAGTGAGTCGGGCACAGATACGCAGTATTTT,CASSESGTDTQYF
few,TRBV24-1,TRBJ1-2,-,TGTGCCACTGTCTGGGGGGGGCCCTATGGCTACACCTTC,CATVWGGPYGYTF
-,TRBV7-9,TRBJ2-1,-,TGTGCCAGCAGCCACGCCCGGGCCTCTAACAATGAGCAGTTCTTC,CASSHARASNNEQFF